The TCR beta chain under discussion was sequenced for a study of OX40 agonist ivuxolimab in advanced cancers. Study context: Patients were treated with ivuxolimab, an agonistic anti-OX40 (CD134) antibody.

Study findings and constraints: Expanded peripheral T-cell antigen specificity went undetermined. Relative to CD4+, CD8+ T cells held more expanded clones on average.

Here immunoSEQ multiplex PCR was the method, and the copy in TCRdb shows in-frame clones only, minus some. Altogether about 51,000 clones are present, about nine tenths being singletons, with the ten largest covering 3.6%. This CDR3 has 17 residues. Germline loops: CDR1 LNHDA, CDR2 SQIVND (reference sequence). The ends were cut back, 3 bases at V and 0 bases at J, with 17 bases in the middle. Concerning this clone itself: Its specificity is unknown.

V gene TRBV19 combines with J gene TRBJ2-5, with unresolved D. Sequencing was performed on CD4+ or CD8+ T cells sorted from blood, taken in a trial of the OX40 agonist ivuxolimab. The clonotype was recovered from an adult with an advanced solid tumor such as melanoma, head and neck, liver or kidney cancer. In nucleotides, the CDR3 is TGTGCCAGTAGTATTCGGGTGGGGTGGGCAGACCAAGAGACCCAGTACTTC. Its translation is CASSIRVGWADQETQYF.